This is a list of T cell receptor beta chains from one sample in a study of T cells in Graves' hyperthyroidism and ophthalmopathy. One entry per CDR3 protein, called by TCRdb with MiXCR from the multiplex PCR reads. The repertoire holds 600,000 to 650,000 distinct CDR3 sequences, roughly 17% seen once, with less than 4.5% in the top ten. Sequenced material: blood. These receptors all stem from a woman under 40 with Graves' hyperthyroidism. CDR3s include the opening cysteine and the closing phenylalanine or tryptophan. The D gene is left open where the match is weak. Only some rows state a clone size, as once, few, many or a class for expanded clones.

size,J,D,V,CDR3,DNA
many,TRBJ2-1,.,TRBV9,CASSRAPDTQTQFF,TGTGCCAGCAGCCGGGCTCCGGATACACAAACGCAGTTCTTC
few,TRBJ2-3,TRBD2,TRBV24-1,CATSDTGLAGEVTQYF,TGTGCCACCAGTGATACGGGACTAGCGGGGGAGGTTACGCAGTATTTT
many,TRBJ2-3,TRBD2,TRBV3-1,CASSLRAGRSDTQYF,TGTGCCAGCAGCCTTCGAGCGGGAAGGTCAGATACGCAGTATTTT
.,TRBJ1-1,.,TRBV20-1,CSARHRGGVNTEAFF,TGCAGTGCTAGACATCGGGGGGGTGTGAACACTGAAGCTTTCTTT
.,TRBJ2-5,TRBD1,TRBV6-1,CASKQGLGETQYF,TGTGCCAGTAAACAGGGGTTGGGCGAGACCCAGTACTTC
.,TRBJ1-5,.,TRBV20-1,CSASTPYSNQPQHF,TGCAGTGCTAGTACACCTTATAGCAATCAGCCCCAGCATTTT
.,TRBJ1-6,.,TRBV6-1,CASSEAVINSPLHF,TGTGCCAGCAGTGAAGCGGTGATCAATTCACCCCTCCACTTT
many,TRBJ2-7,TRBD2,TRBV28,CASSSAGTSGRRGYEQYF,TGTGCCAGCAGTTCCGCCGGGACTAGCGGGAGAAGGGGCTACGAGCAGTACTTC
few,TRBJ1-5,TRBD1,TRBV19,CASSARDRGHQPQHF,TGTGCCAGTAGTGCCCGGGACAGGGGGCATCAGCCCCAGCATTTT
few,TRBJ2-5,TRBD2,TRBV4-1,CASSPPVGSSGSLGETQYF,TGCGCCAGCAGCCCCCCCGTGGGGAGTAGCGGGAGCTTGGGGGAGACCCAGTACTTC
many,TRBJ1-1,TRBD1,TRBV30,CAWRLDRVGEAFF,TGTGCCTGGAGACTTGACAGGGTCGGTGAAGCTTTCTTT
many,TRBJ2-5,.,TRBV2,CASSLRTGEETQYF,TGTGCCAGCAGCCTCAGGACCGGGGAAGAGACCCAGTACTTC
many,TRBJ2-2,TRBD1,TRBV13,CASSPATGETGELFF,TGTGCCAGCAGCCCCGCGACAGGGGAAACCGGGGAGCTGTTTTTT
many,TRBJ2-7,.,TRBV30,CAWRRPSGRPYEQYF,TGTGCCTGGAGAAGACCAAGCGGTAGACCCTACGAGCAGTACTTC
.,TRBJ2-5,.,TRBV5-1,CASRRSVEETQYF,TGCGCCAGCAGACGTAGCGTGGAAGAGACCCAGTACTTC
few,TRBJ2-5,.,TRBV11-3,CASSYRIQETQYF,TGTGCCAGCAGCTACCGTATACAAGAGACCCAGTACTTC
few,TRBJ2-3,TRBD2,TRBV9,CASSVEGGRTDTQYF,TGTGCCAGCAGCGTAGAAGGCGGGAGGACAGATACGCAGTATTTT
.,TRBJ1-1,.,TRBV7-9,CASSLKDRAMNTEAFF,TGTGCCAGCAGCCTTAAAGACAGAGCTATGAACACTGAAGCTTTCTTT
.,TRBJ2-2,.,TRBV20-1,CSAIRASSTGELFF,TGCAGTGCTATACGGGCGAGCTCCACCGGGGAGCTGTTTTTT
few,TRBJ1-2,.,TRBV3-1,CASSQRQQNYGYTF,TGTGCCAGCAGCCAAAGACAGCAGAACTATGGCTACACCTTC
.,TRBJ2-3,.,TRBV5-1,CASSLPLGPGTDTQYF,TGCGCCAGCAGCCTACCCCTCGGGCCGGGCACAGATACGCAGTATTTT
.,TRBJ1-5,TRBD1,TRBV7-6,CASSSTGDNQPQHF,TGTGCCAGCAGCTCGACAGGGGACAATCAGCCCCAGCATTTT
many,TRBJ1-4,TRBD1,TRBV2,CASHPYGQGLDEKLFF,TGTGCCAGTCACCCCTACGGACAGGGATTGGATGAAAAACTGTTTTTT
many,TRBJ2-7,.,TRBV6-2/TRBV6-3,CASTRDNGPYEQYF,TGTGCCAGCACTCGCGATAACGGCCCCTACGAGCAGTACTTC
many,TRBJ1-6,.,TRBV18,CASSPESLNSPLHF,TGTGCCAGCTCACCAGAGAGCCTTAATTCACCCCTCCACTTT
many,TRBJ2-3,TRBD2,TRBV2,CASSPMTSGTDTQYF,TGTGCCAGCAGTCCGATGACTAGCGGCACAGATACGCAGTATTTT
.,TRBJ2-3,TRBD1,TRBV7-9,CASTRQGSTDTQYF,TGTGCCAGCACGCGACAGGGATCGACAGATACGCAGTATTTT
few,TRBJ2-4,.,TRBV10-3,CAISLAGENIQYF,TGTGCCATCAGTCTAGCCGGGGAAAACATTCAGTACTTC
many,TRBJ2-5,.,TRBV18,CASSPSKRETQYF,TGTGCCAGCTCACCAAGTAAGAGGGAGACCCAGTACTTC
.,TRBJ2-6,TRBD1,TRBV28,CASSTLGTVSSGANVLTF,TGTGCCAGCAGTACCCTGGGGACAGTCAGCTCTGGGGCCAACGTCCTGACTTTC
few,TRBJ2-3,TRBD2,TRBV7-2,CASSFALGASGRTDTQYF,TGTGCCAGCAGCTTTGCCCTCGGGGCTAGCGGGAGGACAGATACGCAGTATTTT
.,TRBJ2-7,TRBD1,TRBV29-1,CSATGDHEQYF,TGCAGCGCGACAGGGGACCACGAGCAGTACTTC
few,TRBJ2-7,.,TRBV29-1,CSVSGPFGVQYF,TGCAGCGTTAGCGGTCCCTTTGGCGTGCAGTACTTC
.,TRBJ2-3,TRBD1,TRBV6-1,CASSEGTGGPDTQYF,TGTGCCAGCAGTGAAGGGACAGGGGGCCCAGATACGCAGTATTTT
.,TRBJ2-5,TRBD2,TRBV6-1,CASSLEREWGRTQYF,TGTGCCAGCAGTCTTGAGCGGGAGTGGGGGAGGACCCAGTACTTC
.,TRBJ1-5,.,TRBV20-1,CSARAGPDQHF,TGCAGTGCTAGGGCTGGGCCTGACCAGCATTTT
few,TRBJ1-3,TRBD1,TRBV29-1,CSVHGDRGGSGNTIYF,TGCAGCGTTCACGGCGACAGGGGAGGCTCTGGAAACACCATATATTTT
many,TRBJ2-1,TRBD1,TRBV11-2,CASRIAGTGINEQFF,TGTGCCAGCAGGATAGCTGGGACAGGCATTAATGAGCAGTTCTTC
few,TRBJ1-5,.,TRBV7-2,CATQADSNQPQHF,TGTGCCACCCAGGCTGATAGCAATCAGCCCCAGCATTTT
.,TRBJ2-7,TRBD2,TRBV19,CASRPRGSGRAAEQYF,TGTGCCAGCCGCCCTCGGGGTAGCGGGAGGGCCGCCGAGCAGTACTTC
few,TRBJ1-2,.,TRBV20-1,CSASKSGLLGSF,TGCAGTGCTAGCAAGTCAGGCCTTCTGGGATCCTTC
.,TRBJ1-1,.,TRBV4-3,CASSQDWGRSTEAFF,TGCGCCAGCAGCCAAGATTGGGGAAGGTCCACTGAAGCTTTCTTT
few,TRBJ1-1,TRBD1,TRBV6-1,CASRWLGGTGADTEAFF,TGTGCCAGCAGATGGCTAGGGGGGACAGGGGCAGACACTGAAGCTTTCTTT
once,TRBJ2-1,TRBD2,TRBV28,CASSRIGLAGGSYHNEQFF,TGTGCCAGCAGCCGCATCGGACTAGCGGGAGGATCATACCACAATGAGCAGTTCTTC
many,TRBJ2-7,TRBD2,TRBV28,CASSSRLAGVSEQYF,TGTGCCAGCAGCTCCCGACTAGCGGGAGTATCCGAGCAGTACTTC
few,TRBJ2-5,TRBD1,TRBV27,CASSLSGLGRGKETQYF,TGTGCCAGCAGTTTATCAGGTCTGGGCAGGGGGAAAGAGACCCAGTACTTC
.,TRBJ1-1,.,TRBV7-9,CASSLEFEAFF,TGTGCCAGCAGCTTAGAATTTGAAGCTTTCTTT
.,TRBJ2-3,TRBD2,TRBV2,CASSDLAGGSDTQYF,TGTGCCAGCAGTGACCTAGCGGGAGGGTCAGATACGCAGTATTTT
few,TRBJ2-1,.,TRBV7-9,CASSLCREAYNEQFF,TGTGCCAGCAGCTTATGCAGGGAGGCCTACAATGAGCAGTTCTTC
.,TRBJ2-3,.,TRBV21-1,CASSKRRNTGGDSTDTQYF,TGTGCCAGCAGCAAAAGGCGCAACACCGGGGGGGATTCCACAGATACGCAGTATTTT
many,TRBJ2-1,.,TRBV2,CASMGDYSNEQFF,TGTGCCAGCATGGGGGATTATAGCAATGAGCAGTTCTTC
few,TRBJ1-3,.,TRBV29-1,CSVLVSSSGNTIYF,TGCAGCGTTTTAGTCTCGAGCTCTGGAAACACCATATATTTT